A single T cell receptor (beta chain) is shown here with its context. Its antigen target is currently unknown. One base away there is no much larger clone; base qualities are not given. TCR beta libraries were generated from genomic DNA with the immunoSEQ kit, following the manufacturer's recommendations. To prepare libraries, a first multiplex PCR with proprietary primers was run, followed by a second PCR that added unique barcodes, and a bead cleanup was done after each round. A positive control reaction and a negative control reaction, both provided in the kit, were run with every batch of samples. The final libraries were assessed on an Agilent 4200 TapeStation D1000 ScreenTape, pooled by volume, and quantified by qPCR. Sequencing was performed on an Illumina NextSeq500 using a MidOutput 150-cycle cartridge, with 156 Read1 cycles, 15 Index1 cycles, and the kit custom primers. The pooled library was loaded at 1.0 pM, and approximately 18% PhiX control was spiked in. On the study's bioinformatics: The vendor-processed data were analyzed in R, and a clonotype was defined as all T cells that share the same CDR3 nucleotide sequence. In the clone abundance analyses, frequencies in each sample were normalized to that sample's 10,000 most abundant clones. Before analysis, public T cell clones were removed, and these numbered fewer than six per sample on average. A difference in abundance of at least 32-fold between compartments was used to define tumor-enriched and baseline blood-enriched clonotypes. A beta-binomial differential abundance model was used to identify clonotypes that expanded or contracted between blood time points. Similarity between tumor and blood repertoires was quantified using the Baroni-Urbani and Buser coefficient, and groups were compared with two-tailed Wilcoxon tests in R. As stored in TCRdb, this immuneACCESS dataset retains in-frame rearrangements with V and J assigned. A fraction of the clones does not appear; measured against another copy, unresolved V genes explain less than half of the discrepancy, and the remainder lacks a known reason. V, J and clone size are taken as reported in that table, and D and trimming were inferred from the DNA itself. In this sample the table shows around 170,000 clones, about 88% of which occur a single time. The leading ten clones occupy around 11% of the sample.

Sample time point, as interpreted from the label and publication: blood 4 weeks post-SBRT, at nephrectomy. This specimen's treatment or condition label, interpreted: 15 Gy SBRT to primary tumor, nephrectomy 4 weeks later. Samples were obtained from a clinical trial, in which 15 Gy stereotactic body radiation therapy was delivered to primary renal cell carcinomas and nephrectomy was performed 4 weeks later. Serial peripheral blood from radiation-treated patients was sampled at baseline, 2 weeks and 4 weeks after SBRT to track tumor-enriched clonotypes. Every patient had renal cell carcinoma of clear cell pathology. The QIAamp DNA Blood Mini Kit (Qiagen) was used to prepare genomic DNA for TCR sequencing. Samples were included in the analyses only if all quality control checks were passed. The entry originates in a study of radiation and T cells in renal cell carcinoma (dated by TCRdb to 2018 to 2021). For the study in its entirety: TCR beta sequencing covered around 50 samples in total, comprising around 25 tumors and about 27 peripheral blood samples. The last blood draw occurred 4 weeks after radiation, at the same time as nephrectomy. A total of 4 million to 5 million unique CDR3 nucleotide sequences, encoding 2,500,000 or so unique CDR3 amino acid sequences, were found across all 50 or so samples. General conclusions and limits of the study: In blood, the top tumor clonotypes increased from baseline to 2 weeks after radiation and then shrank by 4 weeks, which suggests a temporary expansion of tumor-resident clones. The single-armed trial design could not address effects of radiation dose or scheduling on the TCR repertoire. Dynamics of the blood repertoire were not tracked past 4 weeks after treatment. Because pretreatment tumor biopsies were not available, the study could not determine whether clonotypes were already present within the tumor at baseline.

CDR3 length: 13 amino acids, cysteine to phenylalanine. The read is trimmed to its CDR3 DNA, 39 bases read in frame from base 1. Trimming removed 4 bases from V and 3 bases from J; the gene matches leave 3 bases unexplained. Per the germline V gene, SGDLS is the CDR1 and YYNGEE is the CDR2. This receptor was identified in a woman between 50 and 59 years old with renal cell carcinoma. The material sequenced was blood, taken from a patient whose treatment included radiotherapy and nephrectomy. The receptor chain draws on TRBV9 and TRBJ1-1; TRBD1 fits 7 bases in the junction. The DNA sequence is TGTGCCAGCAGCCGCACAGGGGACACTGAAGCTTTCTTT. Translated, it gives CASSRTGDTEAFF. With the rest looked up from the reference TRBV9 and TRBJ1-1 genes rather than sequenced, the full variable domain is DSGVTQTPKHLITATGQRVTLRCSPRSGDLSVYWYQQSLDQGLQFLIQYYNGEERAKGNILERFSAQQFPDLHSELNLSSLELGDSALYFCASSRTGDTEAFFGQGTRLTVV.